This record looks at one T cell receptor beta chain sequence and its context. Methods used by the authors: Reference gene primer amplification gave nucleated cell count estimates. Assay: immunoSEQ multiplex PCR; the TCRdb copy retains only in-frame clones and omits some. V, J and clone size are those of that table, while D and trimming were read from the DNA. The sample contains tens of thousands of clones, under 90% of which appear only once. The J segment lost 7 bases and the V segment lost 5 bases, leaving 4 bases of the junction unmatched. Germline CDR1 reads SGHAT; CDR2 reads FQNNGV. There are 15 residues in the CDR3. This sample was taken from a study of blood T cell repertoires in COVID-19. Study-level information: Specimens from acute and convalescent COVID-19 originated in the United States, Italy and Spain. PBMCs, B-cell-depleted T cells, or T cells provided the cDNA or gDNA that made up the material.

The receptor comes from a human donor with active COVID-19. The donor label of this sample is uncertain. The sequenced sample consisted of peripheral blood. This chain uses TRBV11-2 with TRBJ2-1, with TRBD2 matching over 14 bases. CDR3 nucleotide sequence: TGTGCCAGCAGCCGACGGACTAGCGGGGGGAATGAGCAGTTCTTC. It codes for CASSRRTSGGNEQFF.